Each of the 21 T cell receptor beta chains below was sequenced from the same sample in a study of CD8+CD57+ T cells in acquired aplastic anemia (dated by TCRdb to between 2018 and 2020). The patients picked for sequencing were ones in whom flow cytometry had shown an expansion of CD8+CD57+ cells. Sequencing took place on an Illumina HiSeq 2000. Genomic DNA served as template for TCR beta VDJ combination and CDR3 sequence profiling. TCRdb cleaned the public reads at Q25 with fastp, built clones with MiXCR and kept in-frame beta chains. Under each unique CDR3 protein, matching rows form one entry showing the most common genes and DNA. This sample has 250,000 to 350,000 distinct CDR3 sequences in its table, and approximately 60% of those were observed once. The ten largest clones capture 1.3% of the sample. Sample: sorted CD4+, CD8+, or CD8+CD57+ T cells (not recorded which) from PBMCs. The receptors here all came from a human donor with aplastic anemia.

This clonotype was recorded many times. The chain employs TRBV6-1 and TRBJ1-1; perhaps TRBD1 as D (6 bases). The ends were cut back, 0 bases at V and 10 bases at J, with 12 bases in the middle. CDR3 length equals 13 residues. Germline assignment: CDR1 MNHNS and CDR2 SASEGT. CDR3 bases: TGTGCCAGCAGTGAAGCGTGGGGGCTTGGAGCTTTCTTT. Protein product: CASSEAWGLGAFF.

The CDR3 region is CASSHDRCWYGYTF. Written as DNA, the CDR3 is TGTGCCAGCAGTCATGACAGGTGTTGGTATGGCTACACCTTC. V is TRBV2 and J is TRBJ1-2; D perhaps matches TRBD1 (6 bases). Germline CDR1 reads SNHLY; CDR2 reads FYNNEI. V shed 5 bases and J shed 5 bases, with 15 bases lying between them. This CDR3 has 14 amino acids.

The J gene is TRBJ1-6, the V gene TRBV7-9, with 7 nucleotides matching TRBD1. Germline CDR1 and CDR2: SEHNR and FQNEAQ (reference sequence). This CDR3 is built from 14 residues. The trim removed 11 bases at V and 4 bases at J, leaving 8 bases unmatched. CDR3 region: CAAASGQYNSPLHF. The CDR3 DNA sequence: TGTGCCGCAGCCTCGGGACAGTATAATTCACCCCTCCACTTT.

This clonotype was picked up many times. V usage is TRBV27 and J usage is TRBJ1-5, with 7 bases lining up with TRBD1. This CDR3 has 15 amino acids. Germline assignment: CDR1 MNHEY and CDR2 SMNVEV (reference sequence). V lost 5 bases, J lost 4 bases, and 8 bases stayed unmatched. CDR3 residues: CASSLTGQLNQPQHF. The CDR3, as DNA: TGTGCCAGCAGTCTGACAGGGCAGCTAAATCAGCCCCAGCATTTT.

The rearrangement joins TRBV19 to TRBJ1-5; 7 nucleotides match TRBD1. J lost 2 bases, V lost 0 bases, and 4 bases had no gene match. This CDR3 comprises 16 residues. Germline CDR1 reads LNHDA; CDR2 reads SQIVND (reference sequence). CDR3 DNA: TGTGCCAGTAGTATAGAAACAGGGGTGGGCAATCAGCCCCAGCATTTT. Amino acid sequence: CASSIETGVGNQPQHF.

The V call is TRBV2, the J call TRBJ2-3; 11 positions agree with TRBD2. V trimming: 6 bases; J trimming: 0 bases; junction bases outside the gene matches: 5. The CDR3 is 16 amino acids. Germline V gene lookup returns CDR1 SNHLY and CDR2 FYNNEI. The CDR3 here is CASRVRTSGSTDTQYF. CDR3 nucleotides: TGTGCCAGCAGAGTCCGGACTAGCGGGAGCACAGATACGCAGTATTTT.

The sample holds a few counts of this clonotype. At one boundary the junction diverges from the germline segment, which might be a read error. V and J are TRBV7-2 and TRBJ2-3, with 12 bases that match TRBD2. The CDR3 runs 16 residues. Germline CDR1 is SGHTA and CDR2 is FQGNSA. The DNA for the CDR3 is TGTGCCAGCACCTTACTAGCGGGGGGCAGCACAGATACGCAGTATTTT. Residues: CASTLLAGGSTDTQYF.

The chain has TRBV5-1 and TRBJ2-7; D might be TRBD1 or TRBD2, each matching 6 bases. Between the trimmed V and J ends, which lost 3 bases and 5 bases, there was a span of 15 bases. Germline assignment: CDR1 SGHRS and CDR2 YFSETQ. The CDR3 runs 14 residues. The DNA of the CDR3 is TGCGCCAGCAGCTCTACAGGGACTTTTGACGAGCAGTACTTC. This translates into CASSSTGTFDEQYF.

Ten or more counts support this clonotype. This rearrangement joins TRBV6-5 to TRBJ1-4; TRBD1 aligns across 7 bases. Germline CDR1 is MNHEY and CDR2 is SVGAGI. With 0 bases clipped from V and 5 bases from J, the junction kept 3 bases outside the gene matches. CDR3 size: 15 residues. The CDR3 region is CASSYSDRANEKLFF. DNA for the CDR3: TGTGCCAGCAGTTACTCCGACAGGGCCAATGAAAAACTGTTTTTT.

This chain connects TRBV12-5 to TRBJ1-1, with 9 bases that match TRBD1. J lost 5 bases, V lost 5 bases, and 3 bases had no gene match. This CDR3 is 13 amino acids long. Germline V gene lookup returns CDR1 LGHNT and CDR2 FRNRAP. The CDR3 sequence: CASGLGTGTEAFF. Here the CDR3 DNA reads TGTGCTAGTGGTCTCGGGACAGGGACTGAAGCTTTCTTT.

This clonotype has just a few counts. The CDR3 region is CATSDSWTGNGYTF. In DNA form, the CDR3 reads TGTGCCACCAGTGATAGTTGGACAGGGAATGGCTACACCTTC. V usage is TRBV24-1 and J usage is TRBJ1-2; 8 bases line up with TRBD1. The CDR3 is 14 residues long. V trimming: 3 bases; J trimming: 6 bases; junction bases outside the gene matches: 5. The germline V gene has CDR1 KGHDR and CDR2 SFDVKD.

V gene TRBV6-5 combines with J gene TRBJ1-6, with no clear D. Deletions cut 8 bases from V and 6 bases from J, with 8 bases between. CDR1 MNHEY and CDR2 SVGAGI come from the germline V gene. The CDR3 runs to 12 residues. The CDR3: CASGSANSPLHF. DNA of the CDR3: TGTGCCAGCGGGTCAGCTAATTCACCCCTCCACTTT.

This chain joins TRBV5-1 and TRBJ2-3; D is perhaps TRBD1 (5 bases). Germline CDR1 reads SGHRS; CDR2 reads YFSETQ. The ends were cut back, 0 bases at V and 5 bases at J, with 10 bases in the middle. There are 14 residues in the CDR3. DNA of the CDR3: TGCGCCAGCAGCTTGGAGGGGTTGGTAGATACGCAGTATTTT. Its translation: CASSLEGLVDTQYF. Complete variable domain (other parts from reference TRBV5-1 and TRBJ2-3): KAGVTQTPRYLIKTRGQQVTLSCSPISGHRSVSWYQQTPGQGLQFLFEYFSETQRNKGNFPGRFSGRQFSNSRSEMNVSTLELGDSALYLCASSLEGLVDTQYFGPGTRLTVL.

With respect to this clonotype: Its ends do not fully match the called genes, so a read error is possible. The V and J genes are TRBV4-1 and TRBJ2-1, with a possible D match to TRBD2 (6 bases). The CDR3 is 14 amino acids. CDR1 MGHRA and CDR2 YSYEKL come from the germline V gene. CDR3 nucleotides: TGTGCCAGCAGCCGGGAGATGGAACTGTTCGAGCAGTTCTTC. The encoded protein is CASSREMELFEQFF.

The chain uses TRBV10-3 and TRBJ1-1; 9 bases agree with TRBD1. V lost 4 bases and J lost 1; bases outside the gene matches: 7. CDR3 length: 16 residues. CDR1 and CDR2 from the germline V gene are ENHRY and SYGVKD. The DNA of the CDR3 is TGTGCCATCAGTGCCGGGACAGGGAACAAGAACACTGAAGCTTTCTTT. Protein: CAISAGTGNKNTEAFF.

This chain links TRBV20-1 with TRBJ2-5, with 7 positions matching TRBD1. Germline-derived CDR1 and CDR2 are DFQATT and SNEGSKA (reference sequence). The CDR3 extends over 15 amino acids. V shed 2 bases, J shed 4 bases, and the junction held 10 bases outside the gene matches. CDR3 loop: CSARLQGIGGETQYF. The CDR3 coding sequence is TGCAGTGCTAGACTACAGGGGATAGGGGGAGAGACCCAGTACTTC.

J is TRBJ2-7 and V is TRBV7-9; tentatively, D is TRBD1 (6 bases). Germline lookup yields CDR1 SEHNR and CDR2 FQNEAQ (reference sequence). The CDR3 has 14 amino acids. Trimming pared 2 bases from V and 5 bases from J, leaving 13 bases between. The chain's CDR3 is CASSLIVAGDEQYF. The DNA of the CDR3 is TGTGCCAGCAGCTTAATCGTGGCAGGGGACGAGCAGTACTTC.

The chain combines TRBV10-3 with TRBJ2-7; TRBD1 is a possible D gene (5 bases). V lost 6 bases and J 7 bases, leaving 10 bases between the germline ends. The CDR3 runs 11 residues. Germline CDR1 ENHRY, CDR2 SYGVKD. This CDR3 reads CAIRGVGEQYF. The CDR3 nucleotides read TGTGCCATCAGAGGGGTCGGGGAGCAGTACTTC.

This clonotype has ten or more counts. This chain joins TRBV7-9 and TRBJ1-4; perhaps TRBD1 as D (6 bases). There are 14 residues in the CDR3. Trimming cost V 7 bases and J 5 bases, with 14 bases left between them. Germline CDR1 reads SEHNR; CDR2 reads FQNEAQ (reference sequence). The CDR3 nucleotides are TGTGCCAGCAACGAACAGGGATTAAATGAAAAACTGTTTTTT. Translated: CASNEQGLNEKLFF.

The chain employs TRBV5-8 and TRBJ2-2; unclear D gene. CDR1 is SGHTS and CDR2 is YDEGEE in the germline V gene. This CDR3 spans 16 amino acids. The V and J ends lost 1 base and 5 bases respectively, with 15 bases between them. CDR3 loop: CASSLSETSRTGELFF. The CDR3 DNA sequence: TGTGCCAGCAGCTTGTCTGAGACAAGTAGGACCGGGGAGCTGTTTTTT.

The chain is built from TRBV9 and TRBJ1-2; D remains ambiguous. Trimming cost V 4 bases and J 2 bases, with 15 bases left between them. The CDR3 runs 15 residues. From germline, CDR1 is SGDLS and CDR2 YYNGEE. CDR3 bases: TGTGCCAGCAGCCAAGTTGGTAGCGGGAACTATGGCTACACCTTC. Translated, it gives CASSQVGSGNYGYTF.